The T cell receptor beta chain described here comes from a study of blood T cell repertoires in COVID-19. Whole-study context: Researchers got acute and convalescent COVID-19 samples from the United States, Italy and Spain. PBMCs, B-cell-depleted T cells, or T cells provided the cDNA or gDNA that made up the material.

As handled by the study authors: By means of reference gene primer amplification, nucleated cell counts were estimated. Libraries were prepared by immunoSEQ multiplex PCR; TCRdb keeps only in-frame clonotypes and omits some of them. V and J calls and clone size follow that table, whereas D and trimming were derived from the DNA. Here the sample spans 360,000 or so clones, 85% to 90% being singletons. Trimming removed 2 bases from V and 7 bases from J, with 15 bases in between. There are 14 residues in the CDR3. Germline lookup yields CDR1 MNHEY and CDR2 SMNVEV (reference sequence). V gene TRBV27 combines with J gene TRBJ2-7; D perhaps matches TRBD2 (6 bases). The clonotype originates from a man younger than 35 with active or convalescent COVID-19. Sequencing input: peripheral blood. The CDR3 nucleotides are TGTGCCAGCAGTTTACACAGGCTCGGAGGGGAGCAGTACTTC. As protein: CASSLHRLGGEQYF.